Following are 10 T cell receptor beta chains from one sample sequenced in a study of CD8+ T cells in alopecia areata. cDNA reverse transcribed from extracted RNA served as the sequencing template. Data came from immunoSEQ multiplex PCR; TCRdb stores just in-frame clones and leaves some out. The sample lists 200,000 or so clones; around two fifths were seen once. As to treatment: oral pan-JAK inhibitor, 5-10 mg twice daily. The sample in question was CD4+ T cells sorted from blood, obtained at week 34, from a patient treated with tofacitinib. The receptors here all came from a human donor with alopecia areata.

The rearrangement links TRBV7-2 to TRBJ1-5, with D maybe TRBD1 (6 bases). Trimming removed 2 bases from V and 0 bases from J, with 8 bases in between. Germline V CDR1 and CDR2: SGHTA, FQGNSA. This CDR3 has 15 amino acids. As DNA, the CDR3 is TGTGCCAGCAGCTTAAACAGGGATAGCAATCAGCCCCAGCATTTT. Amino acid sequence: CASSLNRDSNQPQHF. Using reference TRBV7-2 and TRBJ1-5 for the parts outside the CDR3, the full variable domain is GAGVSQSPSNKVTEKGKDVELRCDPISGHTALYWYRQSLGQGLEFLIYFQGNSAPDKSGLPSDRFSAERTGGSVSTLTIQRTQQEDSAVYLCASSLNRDSNQPQHFGDGTRLSIL.

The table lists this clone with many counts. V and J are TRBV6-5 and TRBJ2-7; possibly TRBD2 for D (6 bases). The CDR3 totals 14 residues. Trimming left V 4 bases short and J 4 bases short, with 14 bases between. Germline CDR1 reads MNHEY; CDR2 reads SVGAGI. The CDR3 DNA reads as TGTGCCAGCAGTTTGCGGCGGGACGTTTACGAGCAGTACTTC. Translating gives CASSLRRDVYEQYF.

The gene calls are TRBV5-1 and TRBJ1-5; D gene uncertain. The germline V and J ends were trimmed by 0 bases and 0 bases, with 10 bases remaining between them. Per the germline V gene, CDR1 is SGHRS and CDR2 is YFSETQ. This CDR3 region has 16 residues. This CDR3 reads CASSLGYPHSNQPQHF. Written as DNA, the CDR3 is TGCGCCAGCAGCTTGGGTTACCCACATAGCAATCAGCCCCAGCATTTT. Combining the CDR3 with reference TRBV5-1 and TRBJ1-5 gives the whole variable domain KAGVTQTPRYLIKTRGQQVTLSCSPISGHRSVSWYQQTPGQGLQFLFEYFSETQRNKGNFPGRFSGRQFSNSRSEMNVSTLELGDSALYLCASSLGYPHSNQPQHFGDGTRLSIL.

The CDR3 region has the DNA TGCAGCGTTGGCCCCGATAAGGCCTATGGCTACACCTTC. Protein: CSVGPDKAYGYTF. The chain combines TRBV29-1 with TRBJ1-2; no clear D. CDR1 is SQVTM, CDR2 ANQGSEA, per germline. The CDR3 is made up of 13 amino acids. Trimming left V 4 bases short and J 4 bases short, with 13 bases between. The full variable domain, rest sourced from reference TRBV29-1 and TRBJ1-2, is SAVISQKPSRDICQRGTSLTIQCQVDSQVTMMFWYRQQPGQSLTLIATANQGSEATYESGFVIDKFPISRPNLTFSTLTVSNMSPEDSSIYLCSVGPDKAYGYTFGSGTRLTVV.

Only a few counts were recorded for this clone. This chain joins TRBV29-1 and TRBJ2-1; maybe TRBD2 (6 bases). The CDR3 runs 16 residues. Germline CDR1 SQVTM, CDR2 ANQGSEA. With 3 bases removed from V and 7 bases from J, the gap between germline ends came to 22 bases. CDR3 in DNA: TGCAGCGTTGATAACACTCCGGGAGCACGTGGGAATGAGCAGTTCTTC. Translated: CSVDNTPGARGNEQFF.

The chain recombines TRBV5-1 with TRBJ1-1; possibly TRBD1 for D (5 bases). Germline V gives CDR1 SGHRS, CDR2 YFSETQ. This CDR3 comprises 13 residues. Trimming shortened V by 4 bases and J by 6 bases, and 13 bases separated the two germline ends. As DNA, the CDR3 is TGCGCCAGCAGCGCCGGGACGGGCTCTGAAGCTTTCTTT. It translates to CASSAGTGSEAFF.

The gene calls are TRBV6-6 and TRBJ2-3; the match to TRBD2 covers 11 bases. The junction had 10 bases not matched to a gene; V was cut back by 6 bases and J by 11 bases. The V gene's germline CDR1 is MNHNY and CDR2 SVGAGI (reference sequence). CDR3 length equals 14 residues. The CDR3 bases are TGTGCCAGCAGGGGACTAGCGGCTCCAGGGGGGCAGTATTTT. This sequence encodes CASRGLAAPGGQYF.

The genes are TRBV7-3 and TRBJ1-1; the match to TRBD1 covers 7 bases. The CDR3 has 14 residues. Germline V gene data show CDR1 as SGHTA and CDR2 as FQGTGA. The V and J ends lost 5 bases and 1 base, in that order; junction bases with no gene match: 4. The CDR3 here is CASSDGQANTEAFF. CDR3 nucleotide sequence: TGTGCCAGCAGCGACGGACAGGCGAACACTGAAGCTTTCTTT.

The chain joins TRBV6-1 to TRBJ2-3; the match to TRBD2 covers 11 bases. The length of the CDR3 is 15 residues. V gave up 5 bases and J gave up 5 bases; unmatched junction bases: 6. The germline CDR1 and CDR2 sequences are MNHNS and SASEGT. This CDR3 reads CASSLTSGVRDTQYF. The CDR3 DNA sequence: TGTGCCAGCAGTCTGACTAGCGGGGTGAGAGATACGCAGTATTTT.

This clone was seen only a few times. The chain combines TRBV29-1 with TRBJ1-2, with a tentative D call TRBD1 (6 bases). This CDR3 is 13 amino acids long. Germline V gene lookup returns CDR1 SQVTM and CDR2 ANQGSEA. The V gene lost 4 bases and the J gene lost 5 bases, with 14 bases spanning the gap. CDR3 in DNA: TGCAGCGTTGGGAACAGGGACAAGTATGGCTACACCTTC. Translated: CSVGNRDKYGYTF.